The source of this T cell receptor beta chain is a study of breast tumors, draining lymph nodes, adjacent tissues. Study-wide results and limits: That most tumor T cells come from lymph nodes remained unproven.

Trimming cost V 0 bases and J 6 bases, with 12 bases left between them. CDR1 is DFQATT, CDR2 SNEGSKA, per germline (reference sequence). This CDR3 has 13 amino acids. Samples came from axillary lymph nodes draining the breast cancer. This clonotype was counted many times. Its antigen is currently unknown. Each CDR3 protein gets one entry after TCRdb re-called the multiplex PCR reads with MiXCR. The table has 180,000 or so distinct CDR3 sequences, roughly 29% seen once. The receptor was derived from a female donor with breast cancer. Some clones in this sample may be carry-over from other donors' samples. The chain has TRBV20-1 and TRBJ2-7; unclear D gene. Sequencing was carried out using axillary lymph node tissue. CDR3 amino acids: CSARDSKGSEQYF. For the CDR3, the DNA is TGCAGTGCTAGAGATAGTAAGGGCAGCGAGCAGTACTTC.